This is a list of T cell receptor beta chains from one sample in a study of cytomegalovirus exposure and HLA in healthy donors. Sequencing was performed with immunoSEQ multiplex PCR; in TCRdb, only in-frame clones are kept and a portion is missing. The top ten hold 4.6% of the sample, which has 100,000 or so clones, 60% to 85% seen once. Sequencing used PBMCs. Every receptor here comes from a woman in her thirties or forties in good health and CMV-seropositive. CDR3s leave out the opening cysteine and the closing phenylalanine or tryptophan.

j_call: TRBJ2-3
v_call: TRBV6-1
cdr3_aa: ASSEPGRVQTDTQY

j_call: TRBJ2-2
v_call: TRBV11-2
cdr3_aa: ASPGRLAVNTGELF

j_call: TRBJ1-2
v_call: TRBV28
cdr3_aa: ASSPGTFASNYGYT

j_call: TRBJ2-2
v_call: TRBV2
cdr3_aa: ASGGEGANTGELF

j_call: TRBJ2-7
v_call: TRBV16
cdr3_aa: ASSQSGQGIAEQY

j_call: TRBJ1-1
v_call: TRBV5-6
cdr3_aa: ASSLETGLRNTEAF

j_call: TRBJ2-7
v_call: TRBV2
cdr3_aa: ASSEPGSTDEQY

j_call: TRBJ2-1
v_call: TRBV5-4
cdr3_aa: ASSLRLAPDEQF

j_call: TRBJ2-2
v_call: TRBV7-7
cdr3_aa: ASSFSPVSGTGELF

j_call: TRBJ2-7
v_call: TRBV19
cdr3_aa: ASSKGRGAYEQY

j_call: TRBJ1-4
v_call: TRBV15
cdr3_aa: ATSREPQGSNEKLF

j_call: TRBJ1-6
v_call: TRBV30
cdr3_aa: AWRGLVNSPLH

j_call: TRBJ2-1
v_call: TRBV9
cdr3_aa: ASSAGTGGYYNNEQF

j_call: TRBJ1-2
v_call: TRBV29-1
cdr3_aa: SVDLGPTGGSGYT

j_call: TRBJ2-4
v_call: TRBV20-1
cdr3_aa: SAGTGN

j_call: TRBJ2-6
v_call: TRBV28
cdr3_aa: ASSPTGTKGVLT

j_call: TRBJ2-2
v_call: TRBV7-2
cdr3_aa: ASSPGLYTGELF

j_call: TRBJ2-7
v_call: TRBV20-1
cdr3_aa: SAQTGYEQY

j_call: TRBJ1-2
v_call: TRBV2
cdr3_aa: ASSISFTGGGYT

j_call: TRBJ2-7
v_call: TRBV28
cdr3_aa: ASSLEAGPAGEQY

j_call: TRBJ1-1
v_call: TRBV19
cdr3_aa: ASSMGSRMSTEAF

j_call: TRBJ2-1
v_call: TRBV14
cdr3_aa: ASTAAGGYNEQF

j_call: TRBJ2-3
v_call: TRBV19
cdr3_aa: ASNGGLAGGDTQY

j_call: TRBJ1-2
v_call: TRBV18
cdr3_aa: ASSPPAGLGYT

j_call: TRBJ2-3
v_call: TRBV7-6
cdr3_aa: ASSLVGAGITDTQY

j_call: TRBJ1-2
v_call: TRBV9
cdr3_aa: ASSVGRGHNYGYT

j_call: TRBJ2-1
v_call: TRBV11-3
cdr3_aa: ASSTWTSGNNEQF

j_call: TRBJ2-5
v_call: TRBV15
cdr3_aa: ATSRDQLAEEQY

j_call: TRBJ2-3
v_call: TRBV5-1
cdr3_aa: ASSWVGTGTDTQY

j_call: TRBJ1-4
v_call: TRBV6-5
cdr3_aa: ASAGGVAQKLF

j_call: TRBJ1-1
v_call: TRBV5-1
cdr3_aa: ASSPETGEAF

j_call: TRBJ1-2
v_call: TRBV7-2
cdr3_aa: ATAAEANYGYT

j_call: TRBJ1-1
v_call: TRBV5-1
cdr3_aa: ASSLVFIDRKNTEAF

j_call: TRBJ1-1
v_call: TRBV28
cdr3_aa: ASSLGGGTEAF

j_call: TRBJ1-1
v_call: TRBV11-2
cdr3_aa: ASSLGSWRQMNTEAF

j_call: TRBJ2-1
v_call: TRBV4-2
cdr3_aa: ASSQNRPHNEQF

j_call: TRBJ2-2
v_call: TRBV28
cdr3_aa: ASRTANTGELF

j_call: TRBJ1-1
v_call: TRBV30
cdr3_aa: AWSSRTEAF

j_call: TRBJ1-4
v_call: TRBV5-6
cdr3_aa: ASSWGQGENEKLF

j_call: TRBJ2-3
v_call: TRBV6-5
cdr3_aa: ASSYTGRPSTDTQY

j_call: TRBJ2-3
v_call: TRBV9
cdr3_aa: ASSDNGVAGDSQGDTQY

j_call: TRBJ2-1
v_call: TRBV7-2
cdr3_aa: ASSPYSGTTTGNEQF

j_call: TRBJ2-7
v_call: TRBV6-5
cdr3_aa: ASRQDRGVLYEQY

j_call: TRBJ2-7
v_call: TRBV4-1
cdr3_aa: ASSQGAGYEQY

j_call: TRBJ1-5
v_call: TRBV7-3
cdr3_aa: ASSPYTVGLSNQPQH

j_call: TRBJ1-5
v_call: TRBV14
cdr3_aa: ASSQDSGRVGNQPQH

j_call: TRBJ2-7
v_call: TRBV5-6
cdr3_aa: ASSLPPWTSGNEQY

j_call: TRBJ2-6
v_call: TRBV7-3
cdr3_aa: ASSLHVAGTRSGANVLT

j_call: TRBJ2-1
v_call: TRBV5-5
cdr3_aa: ASTSTGLAGNEQF